A selection of T cell receptor beta chains follows, all from one sample in a study of cytomegalovirus exposure and HLA in healthy donors. Assay: immunoSEQ multiplex PCR; the TCRdb copy retains only in-frame clones and omits some. The table for this sample gives 190,000 or so clones. The sequencing input was PBMCs. The receptors originated from a boy aged 5 to 17 in good health and CMV-seronegative. Both conserved end residues are part of each CDR3. D genes are given only for firm matches.

CDR3 length	J gene	V gene	D gene	CDR3 protein	CDR3 DNA
15	TRBJ2-7	TRBV11-1	NA	CASSPRDKMAYEQYF	TGTGCCAGCAGTCCCCGGGACAAGATGGCCTACGAGCAGTACTTC
13	TRBJ1-1	TRBV19	NA	CASSISDNTEAFF	TGTGCCAGTAGTATAAGCGATAACACTGAAGCTTTCTTT
16	TRBJ2-5	TRBV4-1	TRBD1	CASSQRSGQGQGTQYF	TGCGCCAGCAGCCAAAGAAGTGGACAGGGGCAGGGGACCCAGTACTTC
12	TRBJ1-2	TRBV7-2	NA	CASSLGEGGYTF	TGTGCCAGCAGCTTAGGAGAGGGCGGCTACACCTTC
14	TRBJ1-6	TRBV30	TRBD1	CAWTNRGYDSPLHF	TGTGCCTGGACAAACAGGGGGTATGATTCACCCCTCCACTTT
15	TRBJ2-1	TRBV19	NA	CASSPQGSSYNEQFF	TGTGCCAGTAGTCCGCAGGGGAGCTCCTACAATGAGCAGTTCTTC
14	TRBJ1-2	TRBV7-9	NA	CASSLVGVSRGYTF	TGTGCCAGCAGCTTAGTCGGGGTCAGTCGGGGCTACACCTTC
14	TRBJ2-7	TRBV5-1	TRBD1	CASSPRTGSYEQYF	TGCGCCAGCAGCCCTAGGACAGGGAGTTACGAGCAGTACTTC
16	TRBJ1-2	TRBV5-4	NA	CASSPPQGTLRSGYTF	TGTGCCAGCAGCCCACCTCAGGGCACCCTTAGGAGTGGCTACACCTTC
14	TRBJ1-1	TRBV13	TRBD1	CASSSVTGRTEAFF	TGTGCCAGCAGCTCCGTGACAGGGAGGACTGAAGCTTTCTTT
18	TRBJ1-5	TRBV7-9	TRBD1	CASSSWGRQGTENQPQHF	TGTGCCAGCAGCTCTTGGGGGAGACAGGGAACGGAAAATCAGCCCCAGCATTTT
14	TRBJ1-5	TRBV4-2	NA	CASSSQRTGQPQHF	TGTGCCAGCAGCTCTCAGCGGACGGGTCAGCCCCAGCATTTT
15	TRBJ1-5	TRBV27	NA	CASSFSRVGNQPQHF	TGTGCCAGCAGTTTCTCGAGGGTTGGCAATCAGCCCCAGCATTTT
13	TRBJ2-5	TRBV7-2	NA	CASSLTPQETQYF	TGTGCCAGCAGCTTAACACCCCAAGAGACCCAGTACTTC
14	TRBJ1-5	TRBV6-1	NA	CALGAGGINQPQHF	TGTGCCTTAGGAGCCGGGGGAATTAATCAGCCCCAGCATTTT
16	TRBJ1-5	TRBV28	TRBD1	CASSLMFAGGFQPQHF	TGTGCCAGCAGTTTAATGTTTGCAGGGGGTTTTCAGCCCCAGCATTTT
16	TRBJ2-2	TRBV19	TRBD1	CASSITGQGGTGELFF	TGTGCCAGTAGTATAACGGGACAGGGGGGAACCGGGGAGCTGTTTTTT
16	TRBJ2-1	TRBV2	TRBD1	CASSETEGGGYNEQFF	TGTGCCAGCAGTGAAACGGAAGGGGGCGGCTACAATGAGCAGTTCTTC
15	TRBJ1-2	TRBV30	TRBD1	CAWSSGQGRPFGYTF	TGTGCCTGGAGTTCCGGACAGGGGCGGCCCTTTGGCTACACCTTC
16	TRBJ2-5	TRBV7-8	TRBD1	CASSLAGQGGSETQYF	TGTGCCAGCAGCTTAGCGGGACAGGGGGGATCAGAGACCCAGTACTTC
13	TRBJ1-2	TRBV9	NA	CASSPRGPYGYTF	TGTGCCAGCAGCCCCCGAGGTCCTTATGGCTACACCTTC
17	TRBJ1-6	TRBV2	NA	CASSGGREDGFDSPLHF	TGTGCCAGCAGTGGGGGCAGGGAAGATGGATTTGATTCACCCCTCCACTTT
16	TRBJ2-1	TRBV4-3	TRBD1	CASSHLTGQSYNEQFF	TGCGCCAGCAGCCACCTGACAGGGCAGTCCTACAATGAGCAGTTCTTC
13	TRBJ1-2	TRBV5-8	NA	CASRQVSSRGYTF	TGTGCCAGCCGCCAGGTTTCCTCTCGTGGCTACACCTTC
16	TRBJ2-1	TRBV4-2	TRBD2	CASSHAGGGGGDEQFF	TGTGCCAGCAGCCATGCAGGAGGCGGGGGTGGGGATGAGCAGTTCTTC
14	TRBJ1-5	TRBV27	NA	CASSLRGRNQPQHF	TGTGCCAGCAGTTTGAGGGGGAGAAATCAGCCCCAGCATTTT
19	TRBJ1-5	TRBV2	NA	CASSEAGSGGGPMGQPQHF	TGTGCCAGCAGTGAAGCGGGCTCTGGCGGAGGACCAATGGGTCAGCCCCAGCATTTT
15	TRBJ2-1	TRBV7-3	TRBD1	CASSGQGFTYNEQFF	TGTGCCAGCAGTGGACAGGGTTTCACCTACAATGAGCAGTTCTTC
14	TRBJ1-2	TRBV19	TRBD1	CASSEGQGGYGYTF	TGTGCCAGTAGTGAGGGACAGGGTGGATATGGCTACACCTTC
15	TRBJ2-4	TRBV30	TRBD1	CAWRPPGQGKNIQYF	TGCGCCTGGAGACCACCGGGACAGGGTAAAAACATTCAGTACTTC
15	TRBJ2-7	TRBV4-1	TRBD2	CASSLAGEIPYEQYF	TGCGCCAGCAGCCTAGCGGGGGAAATTCCTTACGAGCAGTACTTC
14	TRBJ1-5	TRBV5-1	NA	CASSPGTQGQPQHF	TGCGCCAGCAGCCCTGGCACCCAGGGACAGCCCCAGCATTTT
15	TRBJ1-1	TRBV4-1	NA	CASSLGSSGNTEAFF	TGCGCCAGCAGCCTAGGGAGCTCCGGGAACACTGAAGCTTTCTTT
11	TRBJ1-6	TRBV20-1	NA	CSARGDSPLHF	TGCAGTGCTCGGGGGGATTCACCCCTCCACTTT
15	TRBJ2-3	TRBV9	TRBD2	CASSVLAGGGDTQYF	TGTGCCAGCAGCGTTCTAGCGGGGGGCGGAGATACGCAGTATTTT
19	TRBJ2-2	TRBV7-2	NA	CASSPPSPLSRDNTGELFF	TGTGCCAGCAGCCCACCATCCCCCCTCTCGCGGGACAACACCGGGGAGCTGTTTTTT
13	TRBJ1-1	TRBV29-1	NA	CSCRQGKNTEAFF	TGCAGCTGCCGTCAGGGAAAGAACACTGAAGCTTTCTTT
18	TRBJ2-1	TRBV5-4	TRBD2	CASSLGLAGGQVGNEQFF	TGTGCCAGCAGCTTGGGACTAGCGGGGGGGCAGGTGGGCAATGAGCAGTTCTTC
16	TRBJ2-7	TRBV29-1	TRBD2	CSVSYTGLAGGGEQYF	TGCAGCGTCTCATATACGGGACTAGCGGGGGGTGGGGAGCAGTACTTC
15	TRBJ1-4	TRBV7-2	NA	CASRERTGSGEKLFF	TGTGCCAGCAGGGAGCGAACGGGATCGGGAGAAAAACTGTTTTTT
14	TRBJ1-2	TRBV19	NA	CASRPGGGIYGYTF	TGTGCCAGTAGGCCCGGCGGGGGGATCTATGGCTACACCTTC
16	TRBJ2-7	TRBV9	NA	CASSVSAAGSEYEQYF	TGTGCCAGCAGCGTATCTGCTGCGGGTTCTGAGTACGAGCAGTACTTC
15	TRBJ2-1	TRBV9	TRBD2	CASSNSGGYYNEQFF	TGTGCCAGCAGCAATAGCGGGGGGTACTACAATGAGCAGTTCTTC
15	TRBJ2-7	TRBV30	TRBD2	CAWTLAGGRIYEQYF	TGTGCCTGGACATTAGCGGGGGGCCGCATCTACGAGCAGTACTTC
13	TRBJ2-5	TRBV25-1	NA	CASSARTGETQYF	TGTGCCAGCAGTGCCCGGACTGGGGAGACCCAGTACTTC
14	TRBJ2-1	TRBV12-5	NA	CASGVDSGGNEQFF	TGTGCTAGTGGAGTGGACAGTGGGGGCAATGAGCAGTTCTTC
15	TRBJ2-1	TRBV6-5	TRBD1	CASSSGTGSYNEQFF	TGTGCCAGCAGTTCGGGGACAGGGTCCTACAATGAGCAGTTCTTC
15	TRBJ2-3	TRBV4-2	TRBD2	CASSPTSGSTDTQYF	TGTGCCAGCAGCCCGACTAGCGGGAGCACAGATACGCAGTATTTT
19	TRBJ2-1	TRBV11-2	NA	CASSLGGNRELDPYNEQFF	TGTGCCAGCAGCTTAGGGGGAAACCGGGAACTCGACCCCTACAATGAGCAGTTCTTC
14	TRBJ1-4	TRBV6-5	TRBD1	CASRTGTGVEKLFF	TGTGCCAGCAGAACCGGGACAGGGGTTGAAAAACTGTTTTTT
15	TRBJ1-1	TRBV6-6	TRBD1	CASTGGDRGRPEAFF	TGTGCCAGCACCGGGGGGGACAGGGGCCGACCTGAAGCTTTCTTT
13	TRBJ1-2	TRBV9	NA	CASSGGTLYGYTF	TGTGCCAGCAGCGGAGGGACACTCTATGGCTACACCTTC
15	TRBJ1-6	TRBV5-4	TRBD1	CASSSTQGTHSPLHF	TGTGCCAGCAGCAGTACACAGGGGACGCATTCACCCCTCCACTTT
14	TRBJ2-2	TRBV5-1	TRBD1	CASSLNRGTGELFF	TGCGCCAGCAGCTTGAACAGGGGCACCGGGGAGCTGTTTTTT
12	TRBJ2-7	TRBV7-2	TRBD2	CASSPRTSEQYF	TGTGCCAGCAGCCCGAGGACTAGCGAGCAGTACTTC
15	TRBJ1-1	TRBV7-2	NA	CASSLGRRGHTEAFF	TGTGCCAGCAGCTTAGGCCGGCGGGGTCACACTGAAGCTTTCTTT
12	TRBJ2-2	TRBV7-3	NA	CASSRGGGELFF	TGTGCCAGCAGCCGGGGTGGCGGGGAGCTGTTTTTT
15	TRBJ2-1	TRBV2	TRBD2	CAIVAGGGLYNEQFF	TGTGCCATCGTAGCGGGGGGAGGACTTTACAATGAGCAGTTCTTC
14	TRBJ1-2	TRBV5-1	TRBD1	CASSFQGQTYGYTF	TGCGCCAGCAGCTTTCAGGGACAGACCTATGGCTACACCTTC